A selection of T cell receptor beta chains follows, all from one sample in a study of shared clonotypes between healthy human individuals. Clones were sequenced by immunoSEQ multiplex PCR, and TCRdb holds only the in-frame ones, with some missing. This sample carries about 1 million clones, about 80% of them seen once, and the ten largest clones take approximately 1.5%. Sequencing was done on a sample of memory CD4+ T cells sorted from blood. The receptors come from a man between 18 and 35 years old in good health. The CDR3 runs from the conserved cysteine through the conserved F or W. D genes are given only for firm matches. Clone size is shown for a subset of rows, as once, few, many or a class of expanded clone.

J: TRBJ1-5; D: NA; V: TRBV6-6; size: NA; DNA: TGTGCCAGCAGTTACGGGGGGGGAGGGGGTCAGCCCCAGCATTTT; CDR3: CASSYGGGGGQPQHF
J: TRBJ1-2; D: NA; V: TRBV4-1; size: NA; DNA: TGCGCCAGCAGCCAAGCCCTGGCGGGCTATGGCTACACCTTC; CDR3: CASSQALAGYGYTF
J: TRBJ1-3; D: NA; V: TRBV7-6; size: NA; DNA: TGTGCCAGCAGCTTAGCCCCGGAGAGCTCTGGAAACACCATATATTTT; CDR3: CASSLAPESSGNTIYF
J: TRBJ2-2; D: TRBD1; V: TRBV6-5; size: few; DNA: TGTGCCAGCAGTGCCGACAGGGGGCCGTCCGGGGAGCTGTTTTTT; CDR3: CASSADRGPSGELFF
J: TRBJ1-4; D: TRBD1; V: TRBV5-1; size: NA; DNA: TGCGCCAGCAGCCCAGCTGGACAGGGAAGTGAAAAACTGTTTTTT; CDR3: CASSPAGQGSEKLFF
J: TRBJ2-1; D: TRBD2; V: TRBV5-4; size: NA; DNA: TGTGCCAGCAGCTTAGGCGCTAGCGGGGGCCCCCAAAGGGGCAATGAGCAGTTCTTC; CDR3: CASSLGASGGPQRGNEQFF
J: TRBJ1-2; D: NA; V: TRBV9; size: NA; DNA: TGTGCCAGCAGCGCCGCAGGGCAAGCCCTATCTGGCTACACCTTC; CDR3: CASSAAGQALSGYTF
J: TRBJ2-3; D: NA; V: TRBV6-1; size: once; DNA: TGTGCCAGCAGTGAGCAGACAGGTAGCACAGATACGCAGTATTTT; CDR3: CASSEQTGSTDTQYF
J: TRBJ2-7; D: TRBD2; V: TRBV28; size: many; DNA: TGTGCCAGCAGTTCCGGGACTAGCTACGAGCAGTACTTC; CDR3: CASSSGTSYEQYF
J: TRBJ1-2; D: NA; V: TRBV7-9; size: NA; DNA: TGTGCCAGCAGCTTAGCGGCGGCAGGAGGGTTTCACTATGGCTACACCTTC; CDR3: CASSLAAAGGFHYGYTF